The 24 T cell receptor beta chains in this list originate from one sample, sequenced in a study of post-analysis software for immune sequencing data. Findings and limits, study-wide: With TRBV5-6, TRBV5-1 and TRBV20-1 included, roughly five TRBV segments were more frequent in patients than in controls.

Unique molecular identifiers tagged the TCR beta cDNA libraries. TCRdb redid the calling of the PCR reads with MiXCR, one entry per CDR3 protein. In the table there are 650,000 to 850,000 distinct CDR3 sequences, roughly 46% of which are singletons. For these TCRs, the target antigens are not known. Sequenced input: blood. Source of these receptors: a girl between 10 and 17 years old with multiple sclerosis.

This clonotype was observed once. This chain uses TRBV11-2 with TRBJ2-1; D is undetermined. V shed 0 bases and J shed 6 bases, with 9 bases lying between them. Germline loops: CDR1 SGHAT, CDR2 FQNNGV. There are 14 residues in the CDR3. The chain's CDR3 is CASSLEQLGNEQFF. CDR3 coding DNA: TGTGCCAGCAGCTTAGAACAGTTGGGCAATGAGCAGTTCTTC.

The chain couples TRBV29-1 to TRBJ2-7; 9 positions match TRBD1. The germline V gene has CDR1 SQVTM and CDR2 ANQGSEA. The CDR3 length is 13 residues. V shed 4 bases and J 1 base; nucleotides not matched to a gene: 2. The CDR3 region is CSVGDRVSYEQYF. The CDR3 DNA reads TGCAGCGTTGGGGACAGGGTGTCCTACGAGCAGTACTTC.

The rearrangement uses TRBV7-8 and TRBJ2-7; D is perhaps TRBD1 (6 bases). The CDR3 spans 14 residues. The germline V gene has CDR1 SGHVS and CDR2 FQNEAQ. Between the trimmed V and J ends, which lost 5 bases and 3 bases, there was a span of 14 bases. DNA of the CDR3: TGTGCCAGCAGCCAATGGCACAGGGACTACGAGCAGTACTTC. It codes for CASSQWHRDYEQYF.

The chain joins TRBV29-1 to TRBJ1-1; no definite D call. Trimming removed 4 bases at V and 6 bases at J, with 12 bases between. This CDR3 comprises 12 residues. Looked up from germline, CDR1 is SQVTM and CDR2 is ANQGSEA. The CDR3 nucleotides are TGCAGCGTTGGTCAGGTGGGCGCTGAAGCTTTCTTT. Translation: CSVGQVGAEAFF.

This clonotype was seen ten or more times. This chain joins TRBV12-3 or TRBV12-4 and TRBJ2-7, with D possibly being TRBD2 (5 bases). The CDR3 contains 12 residues. The V end was cut by 5 bases, the J end by 0 bases, with 5 bases between. The CDR3: CASSTSSYEQYF. The CDR3 nucleotides read TGTGCCAGCAGTACTAGCTCCTACGAGCAGTACTTC.

This chain links TRBV4-3 with TRBJ2-3, with a tentative D call TRBD1 (5 bases). Germline V gene data show CDR1 as LGHNA and CDR2 as YSLEER. This CDR3 spans 18 amino acids. Trimming took 0 bases from V and 0 from J, leaving 16 bases between them. The CDR3 region is CASSQDFLGAPSTDTQYF. CDR3 nucleotide sequence: TGCGCCAGCAGCCAAGATTTTCTTGGGGCACCCAGCACAGATACGCAGTATTTT.

The chain employs TRBV29-1 and TRBJ2-1; 9 positions match TRBD1. The CDR3 consists of 15 residues. Germline V gives CDR1 SQVTM, CDR2 ANQGSEA. V shed 6 bases, J shed 4 bases, and the junction held 10 bases outside the gene matches. CDR3 protein: CSVRKQGARYNEQFF. The DNA for the CDR3 is TGCAGCGTGAGGAAACAGGGGGCGCGGTACAATGAGCAGTTCTTC.

This clonotype came up a few times. This sequence joins TRBV20-1 and TRBJ1-2; 9 bases map to TRBD1. Germline lookup yields CDR1 DFQATT and CDR2 SNEGSKA (reference sequence). V gave up 5 bases and J gave up 8 bases; unmatched junction bases: 12. The CDR3 is made up of 14 amino acids. The CDR3 loop reads CSAHSGTGMGGYTF. The CDR3 region has the DNA TGCAGTGCTCACTCCGGGACAGGGATGGGAGGCTACACCTTC.

This clonotype showed up many times. V is TRBV6-5 and J is TRBJ2-3, with 13 bases fitting TRBD2. The germline CDR1 and CDR2 sequences are MNHEY and SVGAGI. The V gene end was trimmed by 0 bases and the J gene end by 1 base; junction bases not matched to a gene: 1. CDR3 length: 17 residues. The CDR3 spells CASSYSGLAGRTDTQYF. In DNA form, the CDR3 reads TGTGCCAGCAGTTACTCGGGACTAGCGGGACGCACAGATACGCAGTATTTT.

The rearrangement links TRBV30 to TRBJ2-4; D is tentatively TRBD1 or TRBD2 (5 bases each). Gene TRBJ2-7 matches the end of the DNA better, so the J call may be wrong. Germline CDR1 is GTSNPN and CDR2 is SVGIG (reference sequence). This CDR3 contains 13 residues. As DNA, the CDR3 is TGTGCCTTATGGGGACCCGAACACTACGAGCAGTACTTC. The encoded protein is CALWGPEHYEQYF.

The rearrangement links TRBV7-2 to TRBJ2-3; TRBD2 agrees at 8 bases. The CDR3 spans 19 residues. Germline loops: CDR1 SGHTA, CDR2 FQGNSA. Trimming removed 1 base from V and 1 base from J; junction bases left unmatched: 13. For the CDR3, the DNA is TGTGCCAGCAGCTTAGGGACTACTAGCGGAGGGGGGGGCACAGATACGCAGTATTTT. It encodes CASSLGTTSGGGGTDTQYF.

This clonotype was picked up a small number of times. J is TRBJ2-3 and V is TRBV27, with no clear D. V shed 8 bases and J shed 0 bases, with 18 bases lying between them. Germline lookup yields CDR1 MNHEY and CDR2 SMNVEV (reference sequence). This CDR3 is built from 16 residues. Here the CDR3 reads CASRQGGAPSTDTQYF. In DNA, the CDR3 is TGTGCCAGCCGACAAGGCGGAGCCCCTAGCACAGATACGCAGTATTTT.

V and J are TRBV9 and TRBJ2-7; 8 bases line up with TRBD1. This CDR3 is 15 amino acids long. Germline CDR1 and CDR2: SGDLS and YYNGEE. The V and J ends lost 3 bases and 0 bases, in that order; junction bases with no gene match: 5. DNA for the CDR3: TGTGCCAGCAGCGCCGGACAGGGCCACTCCTACGAGCAGTACTTC. Protein: CASSAGQGHSYEQYF.

This chain links TRBV7-9 with TRBJ2-4, with a weak D call TRBD2 (6 bases). The DNA end is more similar to TRBJ2-7, so the J call may be wrong. Germline CDR1 is SEHNR and CDR2 is FQNEAQ (reference sequence). The CDR3 consists of 16 residues. CDR3 region: CASSSDFGREAYEQYF. The CDR3, as DNA: TGTGCCAGCAGCTCCGACTTCGGGCGGGAAGCCTACGAGCAGTACTTC.

Only a few counts were recorded for this clonotype. DNA for the CDR3: TGTGCCAGTTCCAGGGGTAGCGGCGGGCACTACGAGCAGTACTTC. This encodes CASSRGSGGHYEQYF. This chain uses TRBV6-1 with TRBJ2-4; TRBD1 or TRBD2 may be the D gene (6 bases each). The J call may be faulty, since TRBJ2-7 better matches the DNA end. Per the germline V gene, CDR1 is MNHNS and CDR2 is SASEGT. The CDR3 runs 15 residues.

This sequence joins TRBV7-8 and TRBJ2-5; 9 bases map to TRBD1. The V and J ends lost 2 bases and 5 bases, in that order; junction bases with no gene match: 15. This CDR3 has 18 residues. Germline V gives CDR1 SGHVS, CDR2 FQNEAQ. The CDR3 coding sequence is TGTGCCAGCAGCTTACCTAGACTCCGGGACAGGGAAGGGGAGACCCAGTACTTC. It specifies CASSLPRLRDREGETQYF.

The chain combines TRBV6-5 with TRBJ2-3, with D perhaps matching TRBD1 or TRBD2 (5 bases each). Trimming cost V 6 bases and J 12 bases, with 19 bases left between them. The CDR3 has 13 amino acids. In germline, CDR1 is MNHEY, CDR2 SVGAGI. CDR3 in DNA: TGTGCCAGCAGGCCCGGGTCAGGGAGCCTACAGTATTTT. Amino acids: CASRPGSGSLQYF.

The chain carries TRBV27 and TRBJ2-5, with TRBD1 as a possible D gene (5 bases). The CDR3 totals 16 residues. CDR1 and CDR2 (germline): MNHEY, SMNVEV (reference sequence). Deletions cut 4 bases from V and 5 bases from J, with 20 bases between. The CDR3 bases are TGTGCCAGCAGTTCATTAGAATGGGGCAGGTTGGAGACCCAGTACTTC. It specifies CASSSLEWGRLETQYF.

In this sample, this clonotype turned up a few times. CDR3 bases: TGTGCCAGCAGTTTAGATACGGTCTATGGCTACACCTTC. Its protein is CASSLDTVYGYTF. The chain carries TRBV12-3 or TRBV12-4 and TRBJ1-2; D is ambiguous. V lost 1 base to trimming and J lost 4 bases, with 7 bases between them. The CDR3 consists of 13 residues.

The CDR3 nucleotides read TGTGCCTTCCCCCCATCGGGGCTAGTCAACGGCGGGGAGCTGTTTTTT. It specifies CAFPPSGLVNGGELFF. The chain links TRBV30 to TRBJ2-2, with D possibly called TRBD1 or TRBD2 (5 bases each). Germline CDR1 and CDR2: GTSNPN and SVGIG (reference sequence). The CDR3 length is 16 residues. V was shortened by 7 bases and J by 7 bases, with 25 bases between the two germline ends.

This clonotype was counted a few times. V usage is TRBV6-6 and J usage is TRBJ2-5; D is uncertain. Trimming took off 4 bases at V and 6 bases at J, with 18 bases between the two ends. Germline CDR1 MNHNY, CDR2 SVGAGI (reference sequence). The CDR3 length is 15 residues. The CDR3: CASSSPLDLGKTQYF. The DNA of the CDR3 is TGTGCCAGCAGTTCCCCGTTAGACCTGGGGAAGACCCAGTACTTC.

The sample holds a few counts of this clonotype. At one end, the junction sequence differs from germline, possibly due to a read error. This chain uses TRBV9 with TRBJ2-7, with a weak D call TRBD2 (6 bases). Germline lookup yields CDR1 SGDLS and CDR2 YYNGEE. The CDR3 sequence is 15 residues long. CDR3 protein: CASSVGDSGGYEQYF. The CDR3 DNA sequence: TGCGCCAGCAGCGTAGGGGACTCCGGGGGCTACGAGCAGTACTTC.

This chain joins TRBV28 and TRBJ2-5; 12 bases match TRBD2. The V segment lost 2 bases and the J segment 5 bases; nucleotides outside the gene matches: 6. Germline loops: CDR1 MDHEN, CDR2 SYDVKM. The CDR3 consists of 16 residues. In DNA, the CDR3 is TGTGCCAGCAGTTTACAACTAGCGGGAGGTATCGAGACCCAGTACTTC. Its protein is CASSLQLAGGIETQYF.

The V call is TRBV12-3 or TRBV12-4, the J call TRBJ2-1; 9 bases line up with TRBD2. The CDR3 is 17 residues long. V lost 5 bases, J lost 7 bases, and 15 bases stayed unmatched. The CDR3: CASSRRLGSGRANEQFF. Here the CDR3 DNA reads TGTGCCAGCAGTCGACGACTAGGTAGCGGGAGAGCGAATGAGCAGTTCTTC.